A single sample is the source of the 9 T cell receptor beta chains below, sequenced in a study of CD8 T cells in ankylosing spondylitis. Study outcomes and limitations: A motif in TCR beta, a set of under ten highly homologous variants, appeared characteristic of ankylosing spondylitis blood.

TCRdb redid the calling of the 5' RACE reads with MiXCR, one entry per CDR3 protein. The sample shows some 400,000 distinct CDR3 sequences, approximately 20% of them seen only once. Their cognate antigens are unknown. The material sequenced was blood, either unsorted or a sorted T cell fraction (not recorded which). These receptors were collected from a male donor with ankylosing spondylitis.

This clonotype was seen at least ten times. The chain carries TRBV5-1 and TRBJ1-2; D might be TRBD1 (6 bases). Trimming took off 2 bases at V and 2 bases at J, with 7 bases between the two ends. The germline V gene encodes CDR1 SGHRS and CDR2 YFSETQ. The length of the CDR3 is 13 residues. CDR3 sequence (DNA): TGCGCCAGCAGCTTCCAGGGGAACTATGGCTACACCTTC. Protein sequence: CASSFQGNYGYTF.

Only a few counts were recorded for this clonotype. The chain links TRBV10-3 to TRBJ1-5; D may be TRBD1 (5 bases). The germline gives CDR1 ENHRY, CDR2 SYGVKD. V lost 6 bases and J lost 4, with 19 bases in between. The CDR3 is 16 residues long. The CDR3 DNA sequence: TGTGCCATCAGCGGGGGGGGGAGATACTCTAATCAGCCCCAGCATTTT. Its translation is CAISGGGRYSNQPQHF.

This clonotype came up a few times. V gene TRBV4-2 combines with J gene TRBJ2-3; D is unclear. Germline V gene lookup returns CDR1 LGHNA and CDR2 YNFKEQ. V shed 0 bases and J shed 1 base, with 8 bases lying between them. This CDR3 has 15 residues. CDR3 sequence reads: CASSQDPDRTDTQYF. In DNA form, the CDR3 reads TGTGCCAGCAGCCAAGACCCGGACCGCACAGATACGCAGTATTTT.

This clonotype was seen more than once but under ten times. The chain carries TRBV6-1 and TRBJ2-1; 7 nucleotides match TRBD2. J was trimmed by 6 bases and V by 7 bases; bases with no gene match: 6. The CDR3 has 13 amino acids. Germline V CDR1 and CDR2: MNHNS, SASEGT. CDR3 in amino acids: CASNEVAGNEQFF. The CDR3, as DNA: TGTGCCAGCAATGAGGTAGCGGGCAATGAGCAGTTCTTC.

This clonotype was recorded a few times. The chain combines TRBV10-3 with TRBJ2-1; 10 bases match TRBD2. V lost 11 bases and J lost 4; bases outside the gene matches: 23. From germline, CDR1 is ENHRY and CDR2 SYGVKD. The CDR3 runs to 19 residues. The CDR3: CAHSVGTRVGTSEYNEQFF. Written as DNA, the CDR3 is TGTGCCCACAGCGTGGGGACCCGGGTCGGGACTAGCGAATACAATGAGCAGTTCTTC.

This clonotype was seen a few times. This chain connects TRBV5-1 to TRBJ2-7; 9 nucleotides line up with TRBD1. J gave up 2 bases and V 0 bases, and 3 bases lay outside the gene matches. The CDR3 is 15 residues long. Looked up from germline, CDR1 is SGHRS and CDR2 is YFSETQ. In DNA, the CDR3 is TGCGCCAGCAGCTTGGGACAGGGGGGGACCTACGAGCAGTACTTC. Its protein is CASSLGQGGTYEQYF.

V and J are TRBV25-1 and TRBJ1-2, with no clear D. This CDR3 comprises 14 residues. Germline V lookup: CDR1 MGHDK, CDR2 SYGVNS. The V end lost 5 bases, the J end lost 0 bases, and 10 bases lay between the germline ends. CDR3 in amino acids: CASSPPQSNYGYTF. For the CDR3, the DNA is TGTGCCAGCAGTCCCCCTCAGTCTAACTATGGCTACACCTTC.

This clonotype has just a few counts. This chain joins TRBV18 and TRBJ2-5, with TRBD1 matching over 8 bases. V was clipped by 5 bases and J by 2 bases; unmatched bases: 4. This CDR3 is 14 amino acids long. Germline assignment: CDR1 KGHSH and CDR2 LQKENI. As DNA, the CDR3 is TGTGCCAGCTCATTTACAGGGGGACAAGAGACCCAGTACTTC. Protein product: CASSFTGGQETQYF.

The rearrangement uses TRBV5-1 and TRBJ2-7; D might be TRBD1 (5 bases). The CDR3 extends over 14 amino acids. The germline V gene has CDR1 SGHRS and CDR2 YFSETQ. Trimming stripped 0 bases from V and 5 bases from J, with 12 bases between. For the CDR3, the DNA is TGCGCCAGCAGCTTGGACGACAGTCGGGACGAGCAGTACTTC. It codes for CASSLDDSRDEQYF.